The present T cell receptor (beta chain) was sequenced within a study of PD-1 and CTLA-4 blockade in melanoma. The CDR3 has 14 residues. CDR1 is SEHNR and CDR2 is FQNEAQ in the germline V gene (reference sequence). Deletions cut 7 bases from V and 3 bases from J, with 15 bases between. Sequencing used immunoSEQ multiplex PCR; TCRdb keeps in-frame clones, though not all of them. The sample contains 10,000 to 13,000 clones, roughly four fifths of which appear only once. The sample in question was CD8+ T cells from peripheral blood, obtained from a patient given anti-PD-1 treatment. The gene calls are TRBV7-9 and TRBJ2-5; either TRBD1 or TRBD2 may supply D (5 bases each). This receptor was identified in a human donor with melanoma. Here the CDR3 DNA reads TGTGCCAGCATTGGGACCGCCCGTGAAGAGACCCAGTACTTC. Its translation is CASIGTAREETQYF.